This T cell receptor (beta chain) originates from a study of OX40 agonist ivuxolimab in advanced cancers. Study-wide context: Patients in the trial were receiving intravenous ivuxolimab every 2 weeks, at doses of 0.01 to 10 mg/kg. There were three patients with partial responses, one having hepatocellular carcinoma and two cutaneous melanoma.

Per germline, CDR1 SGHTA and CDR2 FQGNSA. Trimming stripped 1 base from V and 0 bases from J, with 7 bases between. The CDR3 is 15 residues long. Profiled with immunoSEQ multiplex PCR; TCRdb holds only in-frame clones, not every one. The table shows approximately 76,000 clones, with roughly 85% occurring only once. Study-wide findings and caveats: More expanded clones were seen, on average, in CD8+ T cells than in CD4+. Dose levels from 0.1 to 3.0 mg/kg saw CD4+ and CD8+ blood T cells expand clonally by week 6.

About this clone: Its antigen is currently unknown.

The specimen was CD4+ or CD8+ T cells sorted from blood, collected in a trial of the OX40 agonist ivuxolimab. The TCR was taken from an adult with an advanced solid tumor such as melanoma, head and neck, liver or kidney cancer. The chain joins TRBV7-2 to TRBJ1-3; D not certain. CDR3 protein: CASSLVEASGNTIYF. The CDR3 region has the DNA TGTGCCAGCAGCTTAGTAGAGGCCTCTGGAAACACCATATATTTT.